The 25 T cell receptor beta chains given below trace back to one sample, sequenced in a study of shared clonotypes between healthy human individuals. Repertoires were generated with immunoSEQ multiplex PCR, while TCRdb's copy carries only in-frame clones and drops some. The table has about 2,200,000 clones, approximately 94% seen once; the top ten hold 1.5% to 2%. Positively selected for CCR7, the CD45RO-negative cells used as naive CD8 cells excluded terminally differentiated effector memory CD45RA+ cells. Sequenced: naive CD8+ T cells from PBMCs. These receptors all come from a man between 18 and 29 years old in good health. Some clones in this sample may be carry-over from other donors' samples.

The chain combines TRBV28 with TRBJ1-5; weak D call: TRBD1 (6 bases). The CDR3 spans 19 residues. Germline V lookup: CDR1 MDHEN, CDR2 SYDVKM. V lost 2 bases and J 0 bases, leaving 20 bases between the germline ends. This chain's CDR3 is CASSLGPGAEPYSNQPQHF. DNA of the CDR3: TGTGCCAGCAGTTTAGGGCCAGGGGCCGAGCCATATAGCAATCAGCCCCAGCATTTT.

CDR3 residues: CATSSPDRPMDTQYF. CDR3 sequence (DNA): TGTGCCACCAGCAGTCCAGACAGGCCCATGGATACGCAGTATTTT. The gene calls are TRBV15 and TRBJ2-3; the D gene is possibly TRBD1 (6 bases). Trimming stripped 3 bases from V and 6 bases from J, with 16 bases between. Germline loops: CDR1 LNHNV, CDR2 YYDKDF (reference sequence). This CDR3 is built from 15 residues.

The rearrangement uses TRBV7-2 and TRBJ2-7, with D possibly TRBD2 on 5 matching bases. The V gene lost 4 bases and the J gene lost 4 bases, with 23 bases spanning the gap. The CDR3 contains 17 residues. From germline, CDR1 is SGHTA and CDR2 FQGNSA. CDR3 protein: CASSSSWEFYLEYEQYF. The CDR3 DNA follows: TGTGCCAGCAGCTCATCCTGGGAGTTTTACCTAGAGTACGAGCAGTACTTC.

The chain is built from TRBV10-3 and TRBJ2-7, with D perhaps matching TRBD2 (6 bases). V lost 3 bases and J lost 2, with 14 bases in between. The CDR3 contains 15 residues. Germline CDR1 and CDR2: ENHRY and SYGVKD. The CDR3 DNA is TGTGCCATCAGTGATGGAGGGTTGCCCCCCTACGAGCAGTACTTC. This translates into CAISDGGLPPYEQYF.

The J gene is TRBJ2-7, the V gene TRBV5-1, with D perhaps TRBD1 or TRBD2 (5 bases each). Germline V gives CDR1 SGHRS, CDR2 YFSETQ. V was cut by 6 bases and J by 4 bases, with 23 bases left in between. The CDR3 is made up of 16 amino acids. CDR3 sequence reads: CASTISLRDQPYEQYF. Here the CDR3 DNA reads TGCGCCAGCACTATTTCACTACGGGACCAACCGTACGAGCAGTACTTC.

In the case of this clone: The same CDR3 is also encoded by other DNA sequences in this sample. CDR3 nucleotide sequence: TGCGCCAGCAGCTTTCAGGGAACTGAAGCTTTCTTT. This codes for CASSFQGTEAFF. The chain employs TRBV5-1 and TRBJ1-1; D is possibly TRBD1 (5 bases). Per germline, CDR1 SGHRS and CDR2 YFSETQ. This CDR3 has 12 amino acids. Between the trimmed V and J ends, which lost 2 bases and 5 bases, there was a span of 7 bases.

This clone was counted a few times. The chain combines TRBV7-9 with TRBJ2-7; D possibly corresponds to TRBD1 (6 bases). The CDR3 sequence is 15 residues long. Germline lookup yields CDR1 SEHNR and CDR2 FQNEAQ (reference sequence). Trimming took 5 bases from V and 1 from J, leaving 15 bases between them. This CDR3 is CASSPSGDPSYEQYF. Here the CDR3 DNA reads TGTGCCAGCAGCCCATCAGGGGACCCATCCTACGAGCAGTACTTC.

The chain is built from TRBV29-1 and TRBJ2-2, with D hard to call. V lost 6 bases and J lost 5, with 10 bases in between. The CDR3 contains 12 residues. Germline V CDR1 and CDR2: SQVTM, ANQGSEA. The CDR3, as DNA: TGCAGCGTATCCCTTACTACCGGGGAGCTGTTTTTT. As protein: CSVSLTTGELFF.

This clone was detected only once. The genes are TRBV5-1 and TRBJ2-7, with D possibly called TRBD1 or TRBD2 (6 bases each). Trimming left V 8 bases short and J 3 bases short, with 21 bases between. Per germline, CDR1 SGHRS and CDR2 YFSETQ. The CDR3 has 15 residues. The CDR3: CARRGGRPVDYEQYF. CDR3 sequence (DNA): TGCGCCAGACGTGGGGGGCGCCCAGTTGACTACGAGCAGTACTTC.

The rearrangement uses TRBV7-7 and TRBJ2-5; possibly TRBD2 for D (6 bases). V lost 6 bases to trimming and J lost 1 base, with 12 bases between them. Germline-derived CDR1 and CDR2 are SSHAT and FNYEAQ (reference sequence). The CDR3 length is 14 residues. The CDR3 DNA reads TGTGCCAGCAGTGTGGGCGGGATCCAAGAGACCCAGTACTTC. It yields the protein CASSVGGIQETQYF.

This clone was recorded once. This chain joins TRBV11-1 and TRBJ2-7; D possibly corresponds to TRBD1 (6 bases). This CDR3 has 12 amino acids. Trimming pared 2 bases from V and 7 bases from J, leaving 9 bases between. Per germline, CDR1 SGHAT and CDR2 FQDESV (reference sequence). CDR3 sequence: CASSLNTGEQYF. CDR3 DNA sequence: TGTGCCAGCAGCTTAAACACAGGGGAGCAGTACTTC.

Of note for this clone: This specimen includes other DNA sequences encoding the same CDR3. V and J are TRBV27 and TRBJ2-7; no clear D gene. Germline loops: CDR1 MNHEY, CDR2 SMNVEV (reference sequence). Trimming stripped 4 bases from V and 4 bases from J, with 8 bases between. The CDR3 has 12 residues. The CDR3 spells CASSSSPYEQYF. CDR3 in DNA: TGTGCCAGCAGTTCCTCGCCTTACGAGCAGTACTTC.

In DNA form, the CDR3 reads TGTGCCAGCAGTTTCCAACTAGCGGGGAACTACAATGAGCAGTTCTTC. Translating gives CASSFQLAGNYNEQFF. The chain employs TRBV6-6 and TRBJ2-1; 10 nucleotides match TRBD2. V shed 4 bases, J shed 3 bases, and the junction held 6 bases outside the gene matches. Germline lookup yields CDR1 MNHNY and CDR2 SVGAGI (reference sequence). CDR3 length: 16 residues.

The V gene is TRBV28, the J gene TRBJ2-3; D is possibly TRBD1 (6 bases). Germline V gene sequence: CDR1 MDHEN, CDR2 SYDVKM. This CDR3 is 14 amino acids long. Between the trimmed V and J ends, which lost 3 bases and 6 bases, there was a span of 13 bases. For the CDR3, the DNA is TGTGCCAGCAGTTTTACAGGGTATTTGGATACGCAGTATTTT. Encoded protein: CASSFTGYLDTQYF. Using reference TRBV28 and TRBJ2-3 for the parts outside the CDR3, the full variable domain is DVKVTQSSRYLVKRTGEKVFLECVQDMDHENMFWYRQDPGLGLRLIYFSYDVKMKEKGDIPEGYSVSREKKERFSLILESASTNQTSMYLCASSFTGYLDTQYFGPGTRLTVL.

This chain uses TRBV27 with TRBJ1-5, with D tentatively TRBD1 (6 bases). CDR1 is MNHEY, CDR2 SMNVEV, per germline (reference sequence). The germline V and J ends were trimmed by 6 bases and 4 bases, with 10 bases remaining between them. The CDR3 covers 13 residues. This chain's CDR3 is CASRSDSNQPQHF. CDR3 nucleotide sequence: TGTGCCAGCAGGTCGGACAGTAATCAGCCCCAGCATTTT.

The CDR3 DNA is TGTGCCAGCAGCTTTCAGGGGGCGGGACAGCCCCAGCATTTT. This translates into CASSFQGAGQPQHF. This sequence joins TRBV5-6 and TRBJ1-5, with 8 bases matching TRBD1. With 2 bases clipped from V and 7 bases from J, the junction kept 5 bases outside the gene matches. This CDR3 is 14 amino acids long. Germline loops: CDR1 SGHDT, CDR2 YYEEEE.

Worth noting for this clone: The identical CDR3 is also encoded by other nucleotide sequences in the sample. The V and J genes are TRBV27 and TRBJ2-2, with unresolved D. The CDR3 extends over 14 amino acids. CDR1 is MNHEY and CDR2 is SMNVEV in the germline V gene (reference sequence). The V gene lost 5 bases and the J gene lost 2 bases, with 9 bases spanning the gap. For the CDR3, the DNA is TGTGCCAGCAGTCCTGACTTAAACACCGGGGAGCTGTTTTTT. It specifies CASSPDLNTGELFF.

This clone was counted once. V and J are TRBV6-5 and TRBJ1-2, with unresolved D. Germline V lookup: CDR1 MNHEY, CDR2 SVGAGI. This CDR3 is 15 amino acids long. Trimming cost V 2 bases and J 8 bases, with 18 bases left between them. The CDR3 DNA follows: TGTGCCAGCAGTTACCAAGTGGGAGACCCAGTCGGCTACACCTTC. Encoded protein: CASSYQVGDPVGYTF.

The chain links TRBV9 to TRBJ2-1; no reliable D call. This CDR3 has 14 residues. From germline, CDR1 is SGDLS and CDR2 YYNGEE. V dropped 1 base and J dropped 6 bases, with 11 bases sitting between them. CDR3 nucleotide sequence: TGTGCCAGCAGCGTAATGGAGTTCGTCAATGAGCAGTTCTTC. Translated, it gives CASSVMEFVNEQFF. The whole variable domain, filled in from reference TRBV9 and TRBJ2-1, reads DSGVTQTPKHLITATGQRVTLRCSPRSGDLSVYWYQQSLDQGLQFLIQYYNGEERAKGNILERFSAQQFPDLHSELNLSSLELGDSALYFCASSVMEFVNEQFFGPGTRLTVL.

The chain couples TRBV7-9 to TRBJ1-1; 7 bases are a match to TRBD1. This CDR3 comprises 16 residues. Germline V gene lookup returns CDR1 SEHNR and CDR2 FQNEAQ (reference sequence). Trimming removed 2 bases from V and 0 bases from J; junction bases left unmatched: 6. Here the CDR3 DNA reads TGTGCCAGCAGCTTAAATCGACAGGGACTGAACACTGAAGCTTTCTTT. Translated, it gives CASSLNRQGLNTEAFF.

This clone is a singleton in its sample. The gene calls are TRBV6-1 and TRBJ2-7; D is undetermined. The CDR3 is 14 residues long. Per germline, CDR1 MNHNS and CDR2 SASEGT. V lost 5 bases to trimming and J lost 1 base, with 12 bases between them. Here the CDR3 DNA reads TGTGCCAGCAGTCACTTCAAACCTTCCTACGAGCAGTACTTC. Protein sequence: CASSHFKPSYEQYF.

The rearrangement uses TRBV9 and TRBJ1-4; D unclear. The V end was cut by 2 bases, the J end by 8 bases, with 19 bases between. The CDR3 length is 16 residues. From germline, CDR1 is SGDLS and CDR2 YYNGEE. For the CDR3, the DNA is TGTGCCAGCAGCGTCTCCCAAGTCGAGCCGAAGGAAAAACTGTTTTTT. Its translation: CASSVSQVEPKEKLFF.

This clone was counted only a few times. This same CDR3 is encoded by further DNA sequences in the sample. The CDR3 region has the DNA TGTGCCAGCAGCCAAGTTGCGGGGAACACTGAAGCTTTCTTT. It encodes CASSQVAGNTEAFF. This chain connects TRBV4-2 to TRBJ1-1; no firm D call. V was shortened by 1 base and J by 1 base, with 7 bases between the two germline ends. The germline V gene encodes CDR1 LGHNA and CDR2 YNFKEQ. This CDR3 region has 14 residues.

This chain connects TRBV2 to TRBJ2-7, with 9 nucleotides matching TRBD1. This CDR3 has 15 residues. The J segment lost 1 base and the V segment lost 7 bases, leaving 8 bases of the junction unmatched. CDR1 and CDR2 (germline): SNHLY, FYNNEI. CDR3 DNA sequence: TGTGCCAGCACCGAACCGGGACAGGGATCCTACGAGCAGTACTTC. As protein: CASTEPGQGSYEQYF.

The chain couples TRBV15 to TRBJ1-5, with D possibly matching TRBD1 (5 bases). The CDR3 has 13 amino acids. V was clipped by 5 bases and J by 7 bases, with 12 bases between them. The germline V gene has CDR1 LNHNV and CDR2 YYDKDF (reference sequence). The CDR3 protein is CATSQTDSQPQHF. The CDR3, as DNA: TGTGCCACCAGCCAGACAGACAGCCAGCCCCAGCATTTT.